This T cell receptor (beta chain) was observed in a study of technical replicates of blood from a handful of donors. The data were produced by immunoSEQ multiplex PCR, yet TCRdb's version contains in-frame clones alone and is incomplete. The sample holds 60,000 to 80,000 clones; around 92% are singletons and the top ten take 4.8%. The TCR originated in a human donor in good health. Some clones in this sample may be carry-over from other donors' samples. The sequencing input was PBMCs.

In DNA, the CDR3 is TGTGCCAGCAGCTTAGAAGACGGGGTTGAGCAGTACTTC. Protein product: CASSLEDGVEQYF. The chain carries TRBV7-7 and TRBJ2-7, with D perhaps matching TRBD2 (5 bases). Germline assignment: CDR1 SSHAT and CDR2 FNYEAQ (reference sequence). There are 13 residues in the CDR3. The germline V and J ends were trimmed by 1 base and 7 bases, with 11 bases remaining between them.